This T cell receptor (beta chain) was retrieved from a study of OX40 agonist ivuxolimab in advanced cancers. Study information: One hepatocellular carcinoma and a couple of cutaneous melanoma patients partially responded.

The study, taken as a whole, reports: There were, on average, more expanded clones in CD8+ T cells than in CD4+. In the 0.1-3.0 mg/kg groups, partial responders showed among the lowest expansion.

Collection of blood occurred at baseline, at cycle 4 day 1, and at cycle 7 day 1. From germline, CDR1 is MNHNS and CDR2 SASEGT. The V end was cut by 7 bases, the J end by 4 bases, with 16 bases between. The CDR3 spans 14 residues. In regard to this clone: Its antigen is undetermined.

The protocol was immunoSEQ multiplex PCR, while the TCRdb copy is restricted to in-frame clones and leaves out a portion. The sample includes about 79,000 clones, about 91% of them seen just once. This chain connects TRBV6-1 to TRBJ1-2; perhaps TRBD1 as D (5 bases). This TCR was recovered from an adult with an advanced solid tumor such as melanoma, head and neck, liver or kidney cancer. The material was CD4+ or CD8+ T cells sorted from blood, obtained in a trial of the OX40 agonist ivuxolimab. In nucleotides, the CDR3 is TGTGCCAGCATACGGAAGGGGCAGACCTATGGCTACACCTTC. Translated: CASIRKGQTYGYTF.